The 16 T cell receptor beta chains in this list originate from one sample, sequenced in a study of OX40 agonist ivuxolimab in advanced cancers. Clones were read by immunoSEQ multiplex PCR, and TCRdb kept only the in-frame ones, dropping some. The sample comprises over 80,000 clones, about nine tenths of which are singletons, and approximately 0.43% rests with the top ten. The specimen comprised CD4+ or CD8+ T cells sorted from blood, sampled in a trial of the OX40 agonist ivuxolimab. Receptor source: an adult with an advanced solid tumor such as melanoma, head and neck, liver or kidney cancer.

The rearrangement links TRBV7-2 to TRBJ1-2; possible D gene TRBD1, 5 bases. This CDR3 region has 15 residues. Germline-derived CDR1 and CDR2 are SGHTA and FQGNSA. V lost 5 bases and J lost 4, with 17 bases in between. For the CDR3, the DNA is TGTGCCAGCAGCCGACCACAGGTTTTAGCCTATGGCTACACCTTC. Residues: CASSRPQVLAYGYTF.

The chain is built from TRBV29-1 and TRBJ2-3; no definite D call. Trimming cost V 3 bases and J 5 bases, with 15 bases left between them. Germline V lookup: CDR1 SQVTM, CDR2 ANQGSEA. CDR3 size: 14 residues. The CDR3 sequence is CSVEPTLSRDTQYF. DNA of the CDR3: TGCAGCGTTGAGCCGACCCTTTCGCGAGATACGCAGTATTTT.

This chain uses TRBV6-1 with TRBJ2-5; D ambiguous. The CDR3 extends over 13 amino acids. Germline V gene data show CDR1 as MNHNS and CDR2 as SASEGT. With 7 bases removed from V and 5 bases from J, the gap between germline ends came to 14 bases. CDR3 sequence reads: CASIRTPRETQYF. The DNA of the CDR3 is TGTGCCAGCATAAGGACCCCCCGGGAGACCCAGTACTTC.

This clone was recorded a few times. The chain combines TRBV4-1 with TRBJ1-2, with 7 bases matching TRBD1. CDR3 length: 15 amino acids. Germline V gene lookup returns CDR1 MGHRA and CDR2 YSYEKL. Losses at the gene ends were 6 bases for V and 8 bases for J; bases not matched to a gene: 15. CDR3 sequence (DNA): TGCGCCAGCAGTCAGCTGACAGGGTTGTCGGGCGGCTACACCTTC. This gives the protein CASSQLTGLSGGYTF.

The chain uses TRBV5-5 and TRBJ1-6, with D tentatively TRBD1 (6 bases). Germline V gene data show CDR1 as SGHKS and CDR2 as YYEKEE (reference sequence). Trimming removed 5 bases from V and 7 bases from J, with 16 bases in between. This CDR3 comprises 15 residues. This CDR3 is CASRPRTEGNSPLHF. The CDR3 DNA sequence: TGTGCCAGCAGACCGCGGACAGAGGGGAATTCACCCCTCCACTTT. The full variable domain, with the rest looked up from reference TRBV5-5 and TRBJ1-6, is DAGVTQSPTHLIKTRGQQVTLRCSPISGHKSVSWYQQVLGQGPQFIFQYYEKEERGRGNFPDRFSARQFPNYSSELNVNALLLGDSALYLCASRPRTEGNSPLHFGNGTRLTVT.

V gene TRBV9 combines with J gene TRBJ2-3; D not resolved. From germline, CDR1 is SGDLS and CDR2 YYNGEE. The CDR3 has 14 residues. V shed 0 bases and J shed 6 bases, with 11 bases lying between them. CDR3 sequence: CASSVGLSLDTQYF. The CDR3 DNA sequence: TGTGCCAGCAGCGTAGGCCTCTCTCTGGATACGCAGTATTTT.

This chain uses TRBV5-4 with TRBJ2-5; D call uncertain. Trimming took 2 bases from V and 9 from J, leaving 11 bases between them. The CDR3 loop spans 12 amino acids. In germline, CDR1 is SGHNT, CDR2 YYREEE (reference sequence). The CDR3 nucleotides are TGTGCCAGCAGCTTTTTCGGGTCAGCCCAGTACTTC. This encodes CASSFFGSAQYF.

This clone was seen just once. CDR3 loop: CASRERGGRETQYF. CDR3 coding DNA: TGTGCCAGCAGAGAGCGGGGGGGCCGCGAGACCCAGTACTTC. The V call is TRBV6-5, the J call TRBJ2-5; 10 bases are shared with TRBD2. Trimming removed 6 bases from V and 5 bases from J; junction bases left unmatched: 6. This CDR3 spans 14 amino acids. Germline lookup yields CDR1 MNHEY and CDR2 SVGAGI.

The table lists this clone with a few counts. The V call is TRBV2, the J call TRBJ2-4; no clear D. Germline-derived CDR1 and CDR2 are SNHLY and FYNNEI. With 0 bases removed from V and 8 bases from J, the gap between germline ends came to 11 bases. The CDR3 consists of 14 residues. CDR3 amino acids: CASSEAETTDIQYF. The CDR3 DNA sequence: TGTGCCAGCAGTGAAGCGGAGACAACGGACATTCAGTACTTC. Based on the CDR3 plus reference TRBV2 and TRBJ2-4, the full variable domain is EPEVTQTPSHQVTQMGQEVILRCVPISNHLYFYWYRQILGQKVEFLVSFYNNEISEKSEIFDDQFSVERPDGSNFTLKIRSTKLEDSAMYFCASSEAETTDIQYFGAGTRLSVL.

The V call is TRBV7-2, the J call TRBJ2-3; 12 nucleotides align to TRBD2. Unmatched junction bases numbered 9, after V lost 1 base and J lost 7 bases. This CDR3 contains 17 residues. The V gene's germline CDR1 is SGHTA and CDR2 FQGNSA. CDR3 loop: CASSLVGTSGLHNTQYF. The CDR3 DNA follows: TGTGCCAGCAGCTTAGTGGGGACTAGCGGGCTTCACAATACGCAGTATTTT.

This sequence joins TRBV6-1 and TRBJ1-2; 7 bases map to TRBD1. Germline trimming cut 3 bases from V and 0 bases from J; bases unmatched to any gene: 4. The CDR3 spans 15 residues. CDR1 and CDR2 from the germline V gene are MNHNS and SASEGT. CDR3 protein: CASSDRQGANYGYTF. The DNA of the CDR3 is TGTGCCAGCAGTGATCGACAGGGAGCTAACTATGGCTACACCTTC.

The chain links TRBV25-1 to TRBJ1-2; D not certain. V gave up 0 bases and J gave up 8 bases, with 7 bases separating them. CDR1 MGHDK and CDR2 SYGVNS come from the germline V gene. This CDR3 has 12 residues. The CDR3 nucleotides read TGTGCCAGCAGTGAATATAGGGAGGGCTACACCTTC. Its translation: CASSEYREGYTF.

V gene TRBV7-8 combines with J gene TRBJ1-2; possible D gene TRBD1, 5 bases. This CDR3 is built from 14 residues. V lost 3 bases, J lost 12 bases, and 20 bases lay in between. The germline V gene has CDR1 SGHVS and CDR2 FQNEAQ. The CDR3 protein is CASSLSAGARGDTF. The CDR3, as DNA: TGTGCCAGCAGCTTGTCCGCCGGGGCGCGGGGGGACACCTTC.

V and J are TRBV7-2 and TRBJ2-3; TRBD2 aligns across 8 bases. The length of the CDR3 is 13 residues. The trim removed 5 bases at V and 12 bases at J, leaving 10 bases unmatched. Looked up from germline, CDR1 is SGHTA and CDR2 is FQGNSA. The DNA of the CDR3 is TGTGCCAGCAGCGAACAGCCGGGACTAGTACAGTATTTT. Translated, it gives CASSEQPGLVQYF.

The CDR3 bases are TGTGCCAGCAGTTACTCTGGGGCCAACGTCCTGACTTTC. It yields the protein CASSYSGANVLTF. The genes are TRBV28 and TRBJ2-6, with D hard to call. Germline V lookup: CDR1 MDHEN, CDR2 SYDVKM. The CDR3 is made up of 13 amino acids. V was trimmed by 4 bases and J by 0 bases, leaving 1 base between them.

The CDR3 DNA sequence: TGTGCCAGCAACACAGGGGGTCTTGGCTACACCTTC. It encodes CASNTGGLGYTF. V gene TRBV2 combines with J gene TRBJ1-2; 8 bases are shared with TRBD1. Trimming at V came to 7 bases and at J to 7 bases, leaving 5 bases not matched to a gene. In germline, CDR1 is SNHLY, CDR2 FYNNEI. CDR3 length: 12 residues.